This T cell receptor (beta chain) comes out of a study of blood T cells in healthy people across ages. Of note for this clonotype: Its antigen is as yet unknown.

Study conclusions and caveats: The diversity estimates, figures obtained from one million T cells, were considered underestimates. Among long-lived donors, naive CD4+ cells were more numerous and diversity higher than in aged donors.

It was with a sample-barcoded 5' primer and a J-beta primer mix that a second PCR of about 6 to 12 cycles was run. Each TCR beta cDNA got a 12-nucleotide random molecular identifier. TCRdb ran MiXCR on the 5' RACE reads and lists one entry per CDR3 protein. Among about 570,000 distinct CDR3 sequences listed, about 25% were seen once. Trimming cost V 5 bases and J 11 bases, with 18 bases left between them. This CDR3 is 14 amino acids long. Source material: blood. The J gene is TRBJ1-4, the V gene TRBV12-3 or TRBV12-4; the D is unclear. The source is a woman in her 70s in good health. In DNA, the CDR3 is TGTGCCAGCAGTCCCGGACCGGAAAGTGGGAAACTGTTTTTT. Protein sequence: CASSPGPESGKLFF.